Shown below are 20 T cell receptor beta chains from a single sample sequenced in a study of shared clonotypes between healthy human individuals (dated by TCRdb to the early 2020s). Library preparation used the immunoSEQ multiplex PCR assay. TCRdb obtained this table from immuneACCESS and retained in-frame rearrangements with V and J assigned. These tables miss some clones; where compared with another copy, unresolved V genes account for less than half of the shortfall, and the remainder is unexplained. The sample table holds about 450,000 clones, of which 70% to 80% were seen once. The top ten clonotypes cover about an eighth of the sample. Sequenced sample: PBMCs. All receptors derive from a woman between 40 and 55 years old in good health. Some clones in this sample may be carry-over from other donors' samples.

This clone has more than one count but fewer than ten. The chain uses TRBV5-4 and TRBJ2-1; TRBD1 matches 9 bases. CDR1 SGHNT and CDR2 YYREEE come from the germline V gene (reference sequence). The CDR3 totals 15 residues. V trimming: 5 bases; J trimming: 4 bases; junction bases outside the gene matches: 7. The CDR3 protein is CASSLTGGRYNEQFF. CDR3 DNA sequence: TGTGCCAGCAGTCTGACAGGGGGTAGATACAATGAGCAGTTCTTC.

DNA of the CDR3: TGCGCCAGCAGCCCCCGGACGGTCGTGGGCTCCGAGCAGTACTTC. This codes for CASSPRTVVGSEQYF. The chain combines TRBV5-1 with TRBJ2-7; no definite D call. The germline V gene has CDR1 SGHRS and CDR2 YFSETQ. The CDR3 consists of 15 residues. Trimming took 4 bases from V and 6 from J, leaving 20 bases between them. The complete variable domain, with remaining parts taken from reference TRBV5-1 and TRBJ2-7, reads KAGVTQTPRYLIKTRGQQVTLSCSPISGHRSVSWYQQTPGQGLQFLFEYFSETQRNKGNFPGRFSGRQFSNSRSEMNVSTLELGDSALYLCASSPRTVVGSEQYFGPGTRLTVT.

This chain links TRBV2 with TRBJ2-6; TRBD1 agrees at 8 bases. V shed 10 bases, J shed 6 bases, and the junction held 11 bases outside the gene matches. There are 15 residues in the CDR3. Germline loops: CDR1 SNHLY, CDR2 FYNNEI. The DNA of the CDR3 is TGTGCCACCGCAGGGGGGCAGGGGGCGGCCAACGTCCTGACTTTC. The encoded protein is CATAGGQGAANVLTF.

The rearrangement joins TRBV6-1 to TRBJ1-4; the D gene is possibly TRBD1 (6 bases). CDR3 length: 15 amino acids. Deletions cut 4 bases from V and 5 bases from J, with 14 bases between. Germline lookup yields CDR1 MNHNS and CDR2 SASEGT. CDR3 amino acids: CASSVSTGRNEKLFF. In DNA, the CDR3 is TGTGCCAGCAGTGTTTCGACAGGCCGGAATGAAAAACTGTTTTTT.

This chain connects TRBV2 to TRBJ1-1; D might be TRBD1 (5 bases). The CDR3 spans 13 residues. Trimming removed 5 bases from V and 11 bases from J, with 18 bases in between. Per the germline V gene, CDR1 is SNHLY and CDR2 is FYNNEI. The DNA for the CDR3 is TGTGCCAGCAGTACGTCAGGGCAGCCTAGGGCTTTCTTT. It yields the protein CASSTSGQPRAFF.

A remark on this clone: It is likely a read error: a sequence one base away is far more abundant. Other DNA sequences within the sample encode an identical CDR3. J is TRBJ2-7 and V is TRBV7-9, with TRBD2 matching over 8 bases. Trimming removed 5 bases from V and 3 bases from J; junction bases left unmatched: 3. The CDR3 spans 13 residues. Germline CDR1 reads SEHNR; CDR2 reads FQNEAQ (reference sequence). The CDR3 region is CASSLAGGYEQYF. The CDR3 DNA is TGTGCCAGCAGCCTTGCGGGGGGCTACGAGCAGTACTTC.

The chain joins TRBV28 to TRBJ2-4; TRBD2 aligns across 10 bases. This CDR3 is 15 amino acids long. Germline V gene data show CDR1 as MDHEN and CDR2 as SYDVKM. V lost 5 bases, J lost 2 bases, and 3 bases stayed unmatched. In DNA form, the CDR3 reads TGTGCCAGCAGTACTAGCGGGACGTCCAAAAACATTCAGTACTTC. Its translation: CASSTSGTSKNIQYF.

The V and J genes are TRBV11-2 and TRBJ2-3; 7 bases align to TRBD2. V lost 5 bases, J lost 3 bases, and 5 bases stayed unmatched. CDR3 length: 14 residues. The germline gives CDR1 SGHAT, CDR2 FQNNGV. The CDR3 region is CASSPRDYTDTQYF. The CDR3 DNA follows: TGTGCCAGCAGCCCCCGGGACTATACAGATACGCAGTATTTT. Full variable domain (missing parts from reference TRBV11-2 and TRBJ2-3): EAGVAQSPRYKIIEKRQSVAFWCNPISGHATLYWYQQILGQGPKLLIQFQNNGVVDDSQLPKDRFSAERLKGVDSTLKIQPAKLEDSAVYLCASSPRDYTDTQYFGPGTRLTVL.

This chain joins TRBV27 and TRBJ1-2, with D perhaps TRBD1 (6 bases). The CDR3 runs to 14 residues. The germline V gene encodes CDR1 MNHEY and CDR2 SMNVEV (reference sequence). V was shortened by 4 bases and J by 2 bases, with 11 bases between the two germline ends. CDR3 nucleotide sequence: TGTGCCAGCAGTTCCCCCGGGACAAACTATGGCTACACCTTC. Its protein is CASSSPGTNYGYTF.

The rearrangement links TRBV20-1 to TRBJ2-5; D unresolved. The germline V and J ends were trimmed by 3 bases and 7 bases, with 9 bases remaining between them. This CDR3 is 11 amino acids long. The germline V gene encodes CDR1 DFQATT and CDR2 SNEGSKA (reference sequence). CDR3 sequence reads: CSASRLGTQYF. DNA for the CDR3: TGCAGTGCTAGCCGGCTCGGGACCCAGTACTTC.

This chain uses TRBV11-3 with TRBJ2-5, with D possibly TRBD1 on 6 matching bases. The germline V gene has CDR1 SGHNT and CDR2 YENEEA. The CDR3 extends over 13 amino acids. Between the trimmed V and J ends, which lost 2 bases and 4 bases, there was a span of 8 bases. DNA of the CDR3: TGTGCCAGCAGCTTAACAGGGCTAGAGACCCAGTACTTC. Translating it yields CASSLTGLETQYF. The whole variable domain, remainder taken from reference TRBV11-3 and TRBJ2-5, is EAGVVQSPRYKIIEKKQPVAFWCNPISGHNTLYWYLQNLGQGPELLIRYENEEAVDDSQLPKDRFSAERLKGVDSTLKIQPAELGDSAVYLCASSLTGLETQYFGPGTRLLVL.

This clone has just one count. The chain has TRBV19 and TRBJ2-1, with D unresolved. Looked up from germline, CDR1 is LNHDA and CDR2 is SQIVND (reference sequence). V lost 4 bases, J lost 7 bases, and 11 bases lay in between. This CDR3 comprises 13 residues. The DNA for the CDR3 is TGTGCCAGTAGTAGGACCACAATTAATGAGCAGTTCTTC. Residues: CASSRTTINEQFF.

CDR3 sequence: CASSEYSGRIDEQFF. CDR3 nucleotide sequence: TGTGCCAGCAGTGAATATTCGGGAAGAATCGATGAGCAGTTCTTC. V usage is TRBV2 and J usage is TRBJ2-1, with D possibly being TRBD2 (5 bases). CDR3 size: 15 residues. V was pared by 2 bases and J by 8 bases, with 16 bases between. In germline, CDR1 is SNHLY, CDR2 FYNNEI.

This clone has only a few counts. V and J are TRBV7-8 and TRBJ1-5; 7 positions agree with TRBD1. CDR1 is SGHVS, CDR2 FQNEAQ, per germline. The CDR3 runs to 14 residues. With V trimmed by 4 bases and J by 7 bases, 7 bases remained unmatched. The CDR3 region has the DNA TGTGCCAGCAGCTCCACAGGGGAAGGACAGCCCCAGCATTTT. It is translated as CASSSTGEGQPQHF.

The chain links TRBV9 to TRBJ2-1; TRBD2 matches at 9 bases. The CDR3 has 16 residues. V shed 0 bases and J 7 bases; nucleotides not matched to a gene: 8. The germline V gene encodes CDR1 SGDLS and CDR2 YYNGEE. CDR3 protein: CASSVGGREGWNEQFF. The CDR3 DNA sequence: TGTGCCAGCAGCGTAGGTGGGCGGGAGGGTTGGAATGAGCAGTTCTTC.

The chain is built from TRBV6-5 and TRBJ2-1; no reliable D call. Per germline, CDR1 MNHEY and CDR2 SVGAGI. V was cut by 3 bases and J by 6 bases, with 15 bases left in between. The CDR3 is made up of 15 amino acids. The CDR3 DNA reads TGTGCCAGCAGTTATGGGCCTGGGCAGCTCAATGAGCAGTTCTTC. Amino acids: CASSYGPGQLNEQFF.

The chain recombines TRBV29-1 with TRBJ2-2; perhaps TRBD2 as D (6 bases). Trimming cost V 4 bases and J 1 base, with 10 bases left between them. This CDR3 spans 14 amino acids. Germline CDR1 SQVTM, CDR2 ANQGSEA. The CDR3 nucleotides read TGCAGCGTTGGTACGGGAGTGAACACCGGGGAGCTGTTTTTT. It yields the protein CSVGTGVNTGELFF.

This clone was seen just once. V is TRBV11-2 and J is TRBJ2-1; no clear D. Between the trimmed V and J ends, which lost 1 base and 7 bases, there was a span of 8 bases. The CDR3 has 13 residues. Germline V gene data show CDR1 as SGHAT and CDR2 as FQNNGV. Written as DNA, the CDR3 is TGTGCCAGCAGCTTAGGGGTGAGAAATGAGCAGTTCTTC. Protein sequence: CASSLGVRNEQFF.

This chain connects TRBV4-1 to TRBJ2-3; D perhaps matches TRBD2 (5 bases). Trimming shortened V by 3 bases and J by 6 bases, and 16 bases separated the two germline ends. Germline CDR1 MGHRA, CDR2 YSYEKL. The CDR3 has 15 residues. In nucleotides, the CDR3 is TGCGCCAGCAGCCAGTCAGGAGGAGGAGATGATACGCAGTATTTT. It codes for CASSQSGGGDDTQYF.

This clone was detected a few times. The chain joins TRBV4-3 to TRBJ2-2, with D unresolved. The V gene lost 4 bases and the J gene lost 5 bases, with 14 bases spanning the gap. From germline, CDR1 is LGHNA and CDR2 YSLEER. The CDR3 consists of 15 residues. The CDR3 region has the DNA TGCGCCAGCAGCCCGCTCGCGGATGGTACCGGGGAGCTGTTTTTT. Protein product: CASSPLADGTGELFF.